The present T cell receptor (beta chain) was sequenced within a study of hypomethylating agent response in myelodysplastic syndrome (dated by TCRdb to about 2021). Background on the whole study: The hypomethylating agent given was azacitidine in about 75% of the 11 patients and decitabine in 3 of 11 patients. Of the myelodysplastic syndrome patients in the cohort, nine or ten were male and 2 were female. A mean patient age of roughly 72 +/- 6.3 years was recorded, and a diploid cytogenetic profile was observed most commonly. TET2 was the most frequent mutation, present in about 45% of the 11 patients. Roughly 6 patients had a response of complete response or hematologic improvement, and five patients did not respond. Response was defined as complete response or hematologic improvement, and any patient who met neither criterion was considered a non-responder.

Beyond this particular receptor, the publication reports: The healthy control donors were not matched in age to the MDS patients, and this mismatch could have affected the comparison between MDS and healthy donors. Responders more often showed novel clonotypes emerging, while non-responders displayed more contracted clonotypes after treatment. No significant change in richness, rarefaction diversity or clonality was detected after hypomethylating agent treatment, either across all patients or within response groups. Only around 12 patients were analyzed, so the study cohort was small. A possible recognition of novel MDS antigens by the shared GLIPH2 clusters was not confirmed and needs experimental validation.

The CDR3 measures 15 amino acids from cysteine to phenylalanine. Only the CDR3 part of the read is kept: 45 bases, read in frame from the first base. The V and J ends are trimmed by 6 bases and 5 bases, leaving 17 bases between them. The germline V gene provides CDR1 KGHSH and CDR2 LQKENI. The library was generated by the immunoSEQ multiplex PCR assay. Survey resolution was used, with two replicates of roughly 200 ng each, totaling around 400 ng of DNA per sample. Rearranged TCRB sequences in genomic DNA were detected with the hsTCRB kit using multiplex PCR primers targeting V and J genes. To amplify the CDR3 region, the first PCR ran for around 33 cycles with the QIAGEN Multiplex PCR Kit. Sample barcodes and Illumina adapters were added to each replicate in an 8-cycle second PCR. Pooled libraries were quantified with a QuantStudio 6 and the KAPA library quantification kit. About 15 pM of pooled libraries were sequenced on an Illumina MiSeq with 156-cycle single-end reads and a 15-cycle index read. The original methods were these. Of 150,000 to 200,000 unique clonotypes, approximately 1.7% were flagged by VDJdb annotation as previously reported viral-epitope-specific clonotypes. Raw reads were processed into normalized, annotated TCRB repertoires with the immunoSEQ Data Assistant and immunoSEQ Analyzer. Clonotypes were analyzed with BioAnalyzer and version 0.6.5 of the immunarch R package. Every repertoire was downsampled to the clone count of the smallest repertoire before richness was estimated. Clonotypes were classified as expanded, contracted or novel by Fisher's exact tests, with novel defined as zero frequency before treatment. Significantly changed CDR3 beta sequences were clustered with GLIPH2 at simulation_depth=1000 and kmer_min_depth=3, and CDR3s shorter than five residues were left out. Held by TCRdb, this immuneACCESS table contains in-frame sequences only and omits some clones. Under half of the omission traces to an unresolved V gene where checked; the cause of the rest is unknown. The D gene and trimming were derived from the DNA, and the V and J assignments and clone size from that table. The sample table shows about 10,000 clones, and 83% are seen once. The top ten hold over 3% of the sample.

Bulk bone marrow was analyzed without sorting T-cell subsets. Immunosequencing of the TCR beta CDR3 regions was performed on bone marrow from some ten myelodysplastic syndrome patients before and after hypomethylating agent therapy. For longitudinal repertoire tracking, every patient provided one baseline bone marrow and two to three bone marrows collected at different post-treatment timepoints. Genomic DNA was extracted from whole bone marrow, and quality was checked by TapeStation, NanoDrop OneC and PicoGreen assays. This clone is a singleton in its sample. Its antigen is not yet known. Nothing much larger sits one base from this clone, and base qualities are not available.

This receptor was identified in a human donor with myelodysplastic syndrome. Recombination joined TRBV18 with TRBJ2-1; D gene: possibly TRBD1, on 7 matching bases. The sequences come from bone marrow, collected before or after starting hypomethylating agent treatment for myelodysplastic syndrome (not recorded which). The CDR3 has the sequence CASSRSTGEDNEQFF. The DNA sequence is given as TGTGCCAGCTCCCGCAGTACAGGGGAGGACAATGAGCAGTTCTTC.